This T cell receptor (beta chain) was sequenced for a study of identical twins. Regarding this clonotype: What it binds is not known.

Between the trimmed V and J ends, which lost 2 bases and 6 bases, there was a span of 10 bases. The CDR3 consists of 14 residues. Germline V gene sequence: CDR1 MDHEN, CDR2 SYDVKM. Study-level findings and limits: The more abundant beta clonotypes in cord blood had fewer insertions, and memory repertoires did not show this. Shared out-of-frame alpha sequences (those common to twins) showed excess low generation probability.

TCRdb reprocessed the 5' RACE reads via MiXCR and lists one record per CDR3 protein. The sample gives around 340,000 distinct CDR3 sequences, 10% to 15% of which show up once; 7.2% is in the top ten. The data also belong to a second study, concerning yellow fever vaccine responses in identical twins.

The sample comprised CD8+ T cells sorted from blood. The chain combines TRBV28 with TRBJ2-2, with D possibly TRBD2 on 5 matching bases. This receptor was obtained from a woman younger than 30 in good health. CDR3 sequence (DNA): TGTGCCAGCAGTTTACAACTAGTCCCCGGGGAGCTGTTTTTT. Protein product: CASSLQLVPGELFF. The variable domain in full, completed from reference TRBV28 and TRBJ2-2, reads DVKVTQSSRYLVKRTGEKVFLECVQDMDHENMFWYRQDPGLGLRLIYFSYDVKMKEKGDIPEGYSVSREKKERFSLILESASTNQTSMYLCASSLQLVPGELFFGEGSRLTVL.